This passage covers 9 T cell receptor beta chains from one sample sequenced in a study of blood T cell repertoires in COVID-19. Some clones are missing from TCRdb's copy, which holds only in-frame ones; the method was immunoSEQ multiplex PCR. Here the sample spans 320,000 or so clones, over 75% being singletons. Input material: PBMCs or T cells enriched from blood (not recorded which). The receptors shown here come from a man aged 30 to 39 who had recovered from COVID-19.

The chain employs TRBV9 and TRBJ2-7; D remains ambiguous. The ends were cut back, 3 bases at V and 3 bases at J, with 7 bases in the middle. The germline V gene has CDR1 SGDLS and CDR2 YYNGEE. This CDR3 contains 12 residues. The CDR3 protein is CASSGSGYEQYF. The CDR3 DNA sequence: TGTGCCAGCAGCGGCTCAGGCTACGAGCAGTACTTC.

V and J are TRBV2 and TRBJ1-5; tentatively, D is TRBD1 (5 bases). V was clipped by 5 bases and J by 3 bases, with 11 bases between them. Germline V CDR1 and CDR2: SNHLY, FYNNEI. CDR3 length equals 14 residues. CDR3 protein: CASSSQGVNQPQHF. The DNA for the CDR3 is TGTGCCAGCAGTTCGCAGGGTGTCAATCAGCCCCAGCATTTT.

This chain links TRBV4-2 with TRBJ2-3, with TRBD2 matching 7 bases. The CDR3 extends over 17 amino acids. From germline, CDR1 is LGHNA and CDR2 YNFKEQ. With V trimmed by 0 bases and J by 1 base, 7 bases remained unmatched. CDR3 in amino acids: CASSQDALSGGTDTQYF. CDR3 nucleotides: TGTGCCAGCAGCCAAGATGCCCTGAGCGGGGGCACAGATACGCAGTATTTT.

The genes are TRBV18 and TRBJ1-6, with a possible D match to TRBD1 (6 bases). V was pared by 5 bases and J by 7 bases, with 21 bases between. The germline gives CDR1 KGHSH, CDR2 LQKENI. This CDR3 contains 17 residues. CDR3 DNA sequence: TGTGCCAGCTCAAATGTTATAGGACAGTCTGGCAATTCACCCCTCCACTTT. It specifies CASSNVIGQSGNSPLHF.

The gene calls are TRBV29-1 and TRBJ2-5, with TRBD2 identical over 14 bases. Germline values: CDR1 SQVTM, CDR2 ANQGSEA. V lost 3 bases and J lost 2; bases outside the gene matches: 5. The CDR3 length is 16 residues. The CDR3 protein is CSVDGTSGGSQETQYF. In DNA, the CDR3 is TGCAGCGTTGATGGGACTAGCGGGGGTTCTCAAGAGACCCAGTACTTC.

The chain employs TRBV19 and TRBJ1-5; 7 bases match TRBD1. The CDR3 totals 14 residues. Germline loops: CDR1 LNHDA, CDR2 SQIVND (reference sequence). J was trimmed by 7 bases and V by 3 bases; bases with no gene match: 6. Written as DNA, the CDR3 is TGTGCCAGTAGTATTGAAGGGGGCCGACAGCCCCAGCATTTT. This sequence encodes CASSIEGGRQPQHF.

This chain joins TRBV9 and TRBJ2-3; 9 nucleotides line up with TRBD2. V trimming: 0 bases; J trimming: 2 bases; junction bases outside the gene matches: 4. The CDR3 has 16 residues. The V gene's germline CDR1 is SGDLS and CDR2 YYNGEE. DNA for the CDR3: TGTGCCAGCAGCGTAGGTGCGGGGGGGTTCACAGATACGCAGTATTTT. This sequence encodes CASSVGAGGFTDTQYF. Full variable domain (missing parts from reference TRBV9 and TRBJ2-3): DSGVTQTPKHLITATGQRVTLRCSPRSGDLSVYWYQQSLDQGLQFLIQYYNGEERAKGNILERFSAQQFPDLHSELNLSSLELGDSALYFCASSVGAGGFTDTQYFGPGTRLTVL.

This clone came up once. The V call is TRBV30, the J call TRBJ1-5; D not certain. The V and J ends lost 8 bases and 4 bases respectively, with 12 bases between them. CDR1 and CDR2 (germline): GTSNPN, SVGIG (reference sequence). The length of the CDR3 is 12 residues. CDR3 DNA: TGTGCCGCTGGGCGGGGAAATCAGCCCCAGCATTTT. Its protein product is CAAGRGNQPQHF.

This chain connects TRBV5-4 to TRBJ1-2; 7 bases fit TRBD1. The trim removed 3 bases at V and 4 bases at J, leaving 15 bases unmatched. CDR1 SGHNT and CDR2 YYREEE come from the germline V gene (reference sequence). CDR3 length: 17 amino acids. In DNA form, the CDR3 reads TGTGCCAGCAGCTCGCCGGGACAGTCAAGGGGTGGCTATGGCTACACCTTC. Its protein product is CASSSPGQSRGGYGYTF.